Sequencing of this T cell receptor beta chain was carried out in a study of T-cell memory formation after mild COVID-19. Study as a whole: TCR clusters mostly belonged to single donors. Study-wide results and limits: Still unconfirmed is whether the second-wave clones peaking on day 37 recognized SARS-CoV-2.

This clonotype was seen a few times. Its antigen remains unidentified. This CDR3 is 14 amino acids long. The germline V gene has CDR1 SGHRS and CDR2 YFSETQ. The junction had 4 bases not matched to a gene; V was cut back by 2 bases and J by 3 bases. TCRdb called the 5' RACE reads again in MiXCR, with one record for every CDR3 protein. The sample has approximately 500,000 distinct CDR3 sequences, around a quarter seen once. The sequencing input was PBMCs or a T cell subset sorted from them (not recorded which). This receptor was obtained from an adult woman who had mild COVID-19 (a few samples of this study predate the infection). Cell type and time point are not known. This chain uses TRBV5-1 with TRBJ2-7, with 8 bases matching TRBD1. CDR3 DNA: TGCGCCAGCAGCTTTTTGGGGACAGGCTACGAGCAGTACTTC. It codes for CASSFLGTGYEQYF. The full variable domain, with the rest looked up from reference TRBV5-1 and TRBJ2-7, is KAGVTQTPRYLIKTRGQQVTLSCSPISGHRSVSWYQQTPGQGLQFLFEYFSETQRNKGNFPGRFSGRQFSNSRSEMNVSTLELGDSALYLCASSFLGTGYEQYFGPGTRLTVT.